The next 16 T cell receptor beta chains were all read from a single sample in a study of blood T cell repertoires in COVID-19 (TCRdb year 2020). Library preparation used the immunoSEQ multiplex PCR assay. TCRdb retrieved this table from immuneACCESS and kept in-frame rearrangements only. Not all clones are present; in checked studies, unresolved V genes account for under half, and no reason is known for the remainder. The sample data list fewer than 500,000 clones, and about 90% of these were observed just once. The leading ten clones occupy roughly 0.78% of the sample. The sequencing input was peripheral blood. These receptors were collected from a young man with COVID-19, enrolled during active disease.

CDR3 coding DNA: TGTGCCATCAGTGAGTCGTCCGGGACAGGGTGGGGCTACACCTTC. This sequence encodes CAISESSGTGWGYTF. The J gene is TRBJ1-2, the V gene TRBV10-3; the match to TRBD1 covers 9 bases. The J segment lost 8 bases and the V segment lost 0 bases, leaving 7 bases of the junction unmatched. CDR1 is ENHRY, CDR2 SYGVKD, per germline. The CDR3 has 15 amino acids.

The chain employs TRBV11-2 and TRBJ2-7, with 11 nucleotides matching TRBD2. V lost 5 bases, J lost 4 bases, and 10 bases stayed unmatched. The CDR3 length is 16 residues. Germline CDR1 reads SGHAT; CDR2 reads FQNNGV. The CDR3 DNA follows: TGTGCCAGCAGCCGCACGATAGCGGGGGGGCCTTACGAGCAGTACTTC. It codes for CASSRTIAGGPYEQYF.

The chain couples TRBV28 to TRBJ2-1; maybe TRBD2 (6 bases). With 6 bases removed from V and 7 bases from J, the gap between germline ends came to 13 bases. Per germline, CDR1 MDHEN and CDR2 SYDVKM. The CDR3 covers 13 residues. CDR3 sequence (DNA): TGTGCCAGCAGCGGCGGGGTCGGGAATGAGCAGTTCTTC. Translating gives CASSGGVGNEQFF.

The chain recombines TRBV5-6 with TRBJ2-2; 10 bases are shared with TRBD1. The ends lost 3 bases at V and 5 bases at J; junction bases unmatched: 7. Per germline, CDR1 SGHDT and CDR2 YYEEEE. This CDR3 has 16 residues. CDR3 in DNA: TGTGCCAGCAGCTCGCCGGGACAGGGGAAGACCGGGGAGCTGTTTTTT. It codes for CASSSPGQGKTGELFF.

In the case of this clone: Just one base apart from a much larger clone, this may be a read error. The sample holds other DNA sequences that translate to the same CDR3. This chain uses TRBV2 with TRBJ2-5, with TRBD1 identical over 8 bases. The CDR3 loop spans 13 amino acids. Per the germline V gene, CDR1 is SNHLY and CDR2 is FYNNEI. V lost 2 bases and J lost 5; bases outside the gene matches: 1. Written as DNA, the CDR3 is TGTGCCAGCAGTGAAAACAGGGGGGAGACCCAGTACTTC. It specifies CASSENRGETQYF.

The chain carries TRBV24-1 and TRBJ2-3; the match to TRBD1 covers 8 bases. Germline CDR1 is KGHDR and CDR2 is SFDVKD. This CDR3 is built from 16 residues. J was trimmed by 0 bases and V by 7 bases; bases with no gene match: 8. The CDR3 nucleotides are TGTGCCACCAGCGAGGGACAGGTTTCTAGCACAGATACGCAGTATTTT. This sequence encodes CATSEGQVSSTDTQYF.

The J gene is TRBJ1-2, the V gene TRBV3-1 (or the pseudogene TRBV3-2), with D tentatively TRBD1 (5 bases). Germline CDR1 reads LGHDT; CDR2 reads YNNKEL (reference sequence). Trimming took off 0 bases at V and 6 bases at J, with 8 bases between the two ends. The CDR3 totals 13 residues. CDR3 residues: CASSQDPGNGYTF. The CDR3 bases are TGTGCCAGCAGCCAAGACCCAGGGAATGGCTACACCTTC.

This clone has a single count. Here the CDR3 reads CASSIDWTGGAVNTEAFF. As DNA, the CDR3 is TGTGCCAGTAGTATAGATTGGACAGGGGGCGCGGTTAACACTGAAGCTTTCTTT. The chain carries TRBV19 and TRBJ1-1; 11 bases match TRBD1. Trimming took 0 bases from V and 2 from J; bases not matched to a gene: 8. Germline CDR1 reads LNHDA; CDR2 reads SQIVND (reference sequence). This CDR3 has 18 residues.

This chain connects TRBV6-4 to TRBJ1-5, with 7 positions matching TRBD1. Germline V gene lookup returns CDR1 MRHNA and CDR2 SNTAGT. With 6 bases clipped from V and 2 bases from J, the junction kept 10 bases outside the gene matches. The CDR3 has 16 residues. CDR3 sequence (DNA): TGTGCCAGCAGCCCTACAGGGGAGAAAGGCAATCAGCCCCAGCATTTT. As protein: CASSPTGEKGNQPQHF.

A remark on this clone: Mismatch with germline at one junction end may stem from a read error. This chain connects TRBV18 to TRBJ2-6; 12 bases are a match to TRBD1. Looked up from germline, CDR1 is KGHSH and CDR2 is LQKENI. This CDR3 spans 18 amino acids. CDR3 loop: CASSAPGQGAYGANVLTF. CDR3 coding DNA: TGTGCCAGCTCAGCACCGGGACAGGGGGCGTACGGGGCCAACGTCCTGACTTTC.

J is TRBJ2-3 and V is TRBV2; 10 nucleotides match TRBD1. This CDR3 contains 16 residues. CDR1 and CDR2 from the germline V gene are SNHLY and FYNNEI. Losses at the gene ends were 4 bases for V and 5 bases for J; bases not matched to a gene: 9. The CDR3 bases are TGTGCCAGCAGTGCTGGACAGGGGGTTTTTGGAGATACGCAGTATTTT. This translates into CASSAGQGVFGDTQYF.

The CDR3 DNA sequence: TGTGCCAGCAGCCCCCGCGGGGGGGGACTGCAGAATTCACCCCTCCACTTT. Amino acids: CASSPRGGGLQNSPLHF. V usage is TRBV7-2 and J usage is TRBJ1-6, with D possibly TRBD1 on 5 matching bases. Germline V gene lookup returns CDR1 SGHTA and CDR2 FQGNSA. V was pared by 5 bases and J by 7 bases, with 21 bases between. The CDR3 covers 17 residues.

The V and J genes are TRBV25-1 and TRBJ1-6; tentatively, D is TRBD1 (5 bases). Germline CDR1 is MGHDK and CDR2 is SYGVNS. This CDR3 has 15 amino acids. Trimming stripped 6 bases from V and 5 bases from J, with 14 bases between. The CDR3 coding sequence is TGTGCCAGCAGCCCGCCGGCAGGGAATAATTCACCCCTCCACTTT. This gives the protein CASSPPAGNNSPLHF.

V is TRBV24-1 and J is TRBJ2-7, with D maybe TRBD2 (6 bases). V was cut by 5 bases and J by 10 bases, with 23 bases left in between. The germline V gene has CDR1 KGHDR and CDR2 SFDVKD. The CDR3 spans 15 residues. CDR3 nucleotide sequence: TGTGCCACCAGTGTATTTTTTGGGGTGATGGAGGGACAGTACTTC. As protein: CATSVFFGVMEGQYF.

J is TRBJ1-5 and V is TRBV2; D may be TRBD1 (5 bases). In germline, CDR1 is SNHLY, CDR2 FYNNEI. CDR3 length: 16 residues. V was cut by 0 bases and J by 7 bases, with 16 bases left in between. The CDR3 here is CASSEAGGSARQPQHF. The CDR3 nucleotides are TGTGCCAGCAGTGAAGCCGGGGGGAGCGCCAGACAGCCCCAGCATTTT.

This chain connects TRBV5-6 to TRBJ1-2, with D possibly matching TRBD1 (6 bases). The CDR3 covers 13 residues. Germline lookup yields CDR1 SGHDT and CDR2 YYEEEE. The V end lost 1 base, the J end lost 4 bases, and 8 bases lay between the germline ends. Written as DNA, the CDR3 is TGTGCCAGCAGCTTGACAGGGATCTATGGCTACACCTTC. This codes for CASSLTGIYGYTF. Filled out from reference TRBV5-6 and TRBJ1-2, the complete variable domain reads DAGVTQSPTHLIKTRGQQVTLRCSPKSGHDTVSWYQQALGQGPQFIFQYYEEEERQRGNFPDRFSGHQFPNYSSELNVNALLLGDSALYLCASSLTGIYGYTFGSGTRLTVV.